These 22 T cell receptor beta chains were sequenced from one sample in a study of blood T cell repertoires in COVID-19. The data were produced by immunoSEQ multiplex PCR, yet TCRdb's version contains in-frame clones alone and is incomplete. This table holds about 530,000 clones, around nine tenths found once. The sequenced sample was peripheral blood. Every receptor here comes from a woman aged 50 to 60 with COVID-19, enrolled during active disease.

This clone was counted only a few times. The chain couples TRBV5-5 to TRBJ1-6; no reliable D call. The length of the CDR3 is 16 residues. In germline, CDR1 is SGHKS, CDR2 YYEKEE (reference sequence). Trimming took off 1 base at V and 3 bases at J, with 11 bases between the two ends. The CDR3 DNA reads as TGTGCCAGCAGCTTGAGGCAGGCTATCTATAATTCACCCCTCCACTTT. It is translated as CASSLRQAIYNSPLHF.

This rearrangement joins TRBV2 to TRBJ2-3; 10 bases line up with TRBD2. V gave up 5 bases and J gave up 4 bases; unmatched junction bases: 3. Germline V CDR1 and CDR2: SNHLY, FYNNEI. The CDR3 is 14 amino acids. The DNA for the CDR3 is TGTGCCAGCAGTCAGGGACTAGCGCCAGATACGCAGTATTTT. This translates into CASSQGLAPDTQYF. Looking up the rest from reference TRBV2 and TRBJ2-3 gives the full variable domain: EPEVTQTPSHQVTQMGQEVILRCVPISNHLYFYWYRQILGQKVEFLVSFYNNEISEKSEIFDDQFSVERPDGSNFTLKIRSTKLEDSAMYFCASSQGLAPDTQYFGPGTRLTVL.

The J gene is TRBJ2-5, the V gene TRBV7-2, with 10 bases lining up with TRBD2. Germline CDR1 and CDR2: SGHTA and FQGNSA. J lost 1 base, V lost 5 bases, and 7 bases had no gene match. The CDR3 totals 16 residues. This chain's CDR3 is CASSEGLARVQETQYF. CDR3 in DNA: TGTGCCAGCAGCGAGGGACTAGCGAGAGTCCAAGAGACCCAGTACTTC.

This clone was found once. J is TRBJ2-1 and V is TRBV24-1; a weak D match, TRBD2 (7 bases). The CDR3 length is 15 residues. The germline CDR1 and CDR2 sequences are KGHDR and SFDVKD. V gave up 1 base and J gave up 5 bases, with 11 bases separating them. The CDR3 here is CATSDFGGLHNEQFF. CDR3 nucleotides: TGTGCCACCAGTGATTTCGGGGGGCTACACAATGAGCAGTTCTTC.

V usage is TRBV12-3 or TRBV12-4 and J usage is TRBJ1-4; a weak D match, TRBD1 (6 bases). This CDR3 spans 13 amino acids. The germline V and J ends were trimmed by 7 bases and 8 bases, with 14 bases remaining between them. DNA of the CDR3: TGTGCCAGCAATCAGGGGCACAGGGAAAAACTGTTTTTT. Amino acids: CASNQGHREKLFF.

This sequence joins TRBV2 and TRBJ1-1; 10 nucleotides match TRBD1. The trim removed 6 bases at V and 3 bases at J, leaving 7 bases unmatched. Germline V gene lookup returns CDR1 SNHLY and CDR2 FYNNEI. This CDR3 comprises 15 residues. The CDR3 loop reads CASSARQGAHTEAFF. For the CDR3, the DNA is TGTGCCAGCAGCGCCCGACAGGGGGCGCACACTGAAGCTTTCTTT. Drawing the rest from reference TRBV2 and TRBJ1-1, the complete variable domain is EPEVTQTPSHQVTQMGQEVILRCVPISNHLYFYWYRQILGQKVEFLVSFYNNEISEKSEIFDDQFSVERPDGSNFTLKIRSTKLEDSAMYFCASSARQGAHTEAFFGQGTRLTVV.

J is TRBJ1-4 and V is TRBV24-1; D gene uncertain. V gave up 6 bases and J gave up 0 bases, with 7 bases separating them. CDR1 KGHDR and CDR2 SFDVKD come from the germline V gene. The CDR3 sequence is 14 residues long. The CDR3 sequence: CATSTDATNEKLFF. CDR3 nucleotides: TGTGCCACCAGTACAGACGCAACTAATGAAAAACTGTTTTTT.

The CDR3 region has the DNA TGCAGCGTTGTAGTTACGGGGAACACTGAAGCTTTCTTT. Translated, it gives CSVVVTGNTEAFF. This sequence joins TRBV29-1 and TRBJ1-1; D gene unclear. V dropped 4 bases and J dropped 1 base, with 10 bases sitting between them. Germline lookup yields CDR1 SQVTM and CDR2 ANQGSEA. CDR3 length equals 13 residues.

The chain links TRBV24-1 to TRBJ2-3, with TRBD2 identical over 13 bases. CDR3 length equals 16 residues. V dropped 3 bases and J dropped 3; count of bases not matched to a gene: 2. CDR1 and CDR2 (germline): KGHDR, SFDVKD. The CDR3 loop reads CATSDILAGGTDTQYF. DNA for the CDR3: TGTGCCACCAGTGATATACTAGCGGGGGGGACAGATACGCAGTATTTT.

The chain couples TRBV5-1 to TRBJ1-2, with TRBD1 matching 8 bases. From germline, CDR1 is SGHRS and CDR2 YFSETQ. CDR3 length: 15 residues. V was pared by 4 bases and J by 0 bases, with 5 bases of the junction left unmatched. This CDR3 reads CASSIGQGANYGYTF. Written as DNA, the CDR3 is TGCGCCAGCAGCATAGGACAGGGCGCTAACTATGGCTACACCTTC.

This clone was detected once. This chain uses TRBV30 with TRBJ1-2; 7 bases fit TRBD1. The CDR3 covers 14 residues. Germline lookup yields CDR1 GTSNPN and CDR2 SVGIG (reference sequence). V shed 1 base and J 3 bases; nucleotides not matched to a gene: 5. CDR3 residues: CAWSAKGQYYGYTF. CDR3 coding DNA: TGTGCCTGGAGTGCGAAGGGACAGTACTATGGCTACACCTTC.

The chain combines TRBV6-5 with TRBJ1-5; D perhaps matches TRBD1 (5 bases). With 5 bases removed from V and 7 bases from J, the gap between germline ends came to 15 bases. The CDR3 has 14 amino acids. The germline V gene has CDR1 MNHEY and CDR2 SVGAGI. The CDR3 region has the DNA TGTGCCAGCAGTACTACAGGTGGGATCCAGCCCCAGCATTTT. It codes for CASSTTGGIQPQHF.

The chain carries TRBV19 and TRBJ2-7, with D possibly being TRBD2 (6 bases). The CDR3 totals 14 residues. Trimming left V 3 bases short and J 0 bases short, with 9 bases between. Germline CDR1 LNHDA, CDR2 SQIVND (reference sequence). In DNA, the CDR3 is TGTGCCAGTAGTATGGTCGGGGGCTCCTACGAGCAGTACTTC. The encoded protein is CASSMVGGSYEQYF.

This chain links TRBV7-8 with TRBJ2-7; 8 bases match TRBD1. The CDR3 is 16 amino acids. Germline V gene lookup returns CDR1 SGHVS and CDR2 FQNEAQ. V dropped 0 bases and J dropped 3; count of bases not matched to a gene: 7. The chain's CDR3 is CASSLAIGQGIYEQYF. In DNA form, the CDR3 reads TGTGCCAGCAGCTTAGCTATTGGACAGGGAATCTACGAGCAGTACTTC.

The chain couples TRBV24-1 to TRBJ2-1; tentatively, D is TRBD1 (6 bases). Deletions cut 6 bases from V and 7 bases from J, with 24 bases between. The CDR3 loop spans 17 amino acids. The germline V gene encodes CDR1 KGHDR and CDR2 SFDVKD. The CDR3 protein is CATSSPPGQGLRNEQFF. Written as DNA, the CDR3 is TGTGCCACCAGTAGCCCTCCAGGGCAGGGGTTGAGGAATGAGCAGTTCTTC.

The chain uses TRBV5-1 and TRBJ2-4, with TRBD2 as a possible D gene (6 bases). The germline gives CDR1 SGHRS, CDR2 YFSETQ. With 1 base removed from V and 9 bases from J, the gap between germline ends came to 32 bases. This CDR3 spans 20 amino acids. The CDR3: CASSLWGIKKGLLIGGIQYF. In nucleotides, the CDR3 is TGCGCCAGCAGCTTGTGGGGGATAAAAAAGGGACTCCTCATCGGGGGCATTCAGTACTTC.

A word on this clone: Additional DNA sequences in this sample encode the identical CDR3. Here the CDR3 reads CAWSPSGSTDTQYF. The CDR3 region has the DNA TGTGCCTGGAGCCCTAGCGGGTCCACAGATACGCAGTATTTT. The chain joins TRBV30 to TRBJ2-3; 8 nucleotides agree with TRBD2. Trimming at V came to 3 bases and at J to 2 bases, leaving 4 bases not matched to a gene. CDR1 and CDR2 (germline): GTSNPN, SVGIG (reference sequence). The CDR3 extends over 14 amino acids.

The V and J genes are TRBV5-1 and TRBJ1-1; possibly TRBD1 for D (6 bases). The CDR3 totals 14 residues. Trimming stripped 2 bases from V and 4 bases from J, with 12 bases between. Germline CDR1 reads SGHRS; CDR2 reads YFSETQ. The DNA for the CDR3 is TGCGCCAGCAGCTTAACCGGGACAAGCACTGAAGCTTTCTTT. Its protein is CASSLTGTSTEAFF.

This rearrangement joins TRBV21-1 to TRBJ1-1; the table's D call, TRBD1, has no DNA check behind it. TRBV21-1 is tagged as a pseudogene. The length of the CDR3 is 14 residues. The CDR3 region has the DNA TGTGCCAGCAGTTCGACAGGGCGGGACACTGAAGCTTTCTTT. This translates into CASSSTGRDTEAFF.

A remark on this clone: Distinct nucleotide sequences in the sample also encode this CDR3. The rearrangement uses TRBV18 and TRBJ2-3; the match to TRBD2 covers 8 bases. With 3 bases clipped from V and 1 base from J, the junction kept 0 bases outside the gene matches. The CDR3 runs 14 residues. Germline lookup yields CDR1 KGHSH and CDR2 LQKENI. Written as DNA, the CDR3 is TGTGCCAGCTCACCTAGCGGGGGCACAGATACGCAGTATTTT. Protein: CASSPSGGTDTQYF.

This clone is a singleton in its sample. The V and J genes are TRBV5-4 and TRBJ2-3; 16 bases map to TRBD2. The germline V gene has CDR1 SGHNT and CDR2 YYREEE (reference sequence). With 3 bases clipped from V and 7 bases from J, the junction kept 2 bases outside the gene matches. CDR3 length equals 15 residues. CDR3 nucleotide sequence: TGTGCCAGCAGCTCGGGACTAGCGGGGGGGAATACGCAGTATTTT. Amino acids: CASSSGLAGGNTQYF.

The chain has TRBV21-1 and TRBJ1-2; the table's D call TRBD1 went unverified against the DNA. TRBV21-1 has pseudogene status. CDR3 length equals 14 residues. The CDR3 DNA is TGTGCCAGCAGCTTCGGACATATAAACTATGGCTACACCTTC. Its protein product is CASSFGHINYGYTF.